Described below is a single T cell receptor (beta chain) sequence and its context. Trimming cost V 6 bases and J 4 bases, with 15 bases left between them. Germline-derived CDR1 and CDR2 are LNHDA and SQIVND (reference sequence). The CDR3 runs 15 residues. This sample was taken from a study of T cells in Graves' hyperthyroidism and ophthalmopathy. Amplification of TCR beta CDR3 regions used RNA as the template. Using the HTBI primer set, a first-round RT-PCR was run on the TCR CDR3. TCRdb recomputed calls from the multiplex PCR reads with MiXCR, one row per CDR3 protein. Here the sample spans about 760,000 distinct CDR3 sequences, around 40% being singletons.

The rearrangement joins TRBV19 to TRBJ2-2; TRBD2 is a possible D gene (7 bases). Sequencing input: blood. This receptor was taken from a woman aged 40 to 50 with Graves' hyperthyroidism. CDR3 region: CASRTGGRGTGELFF. In nucleotides, the CDR3 is TGTGCCAGTAGGACCGGGGGGCGCGGCACCGGGGAGCTGTTTTTT.